This note documents a single TCR beta chain sequence. This record belongs to a study of technical replicates of blood from several donors. Profiled with immunoSEQ multiplex PCR; TCRdb holds only in-frame clones, not every one. Seen here are around 70,000 clones, 90% to 95% observed once, and the top ten hold 0.3% to 0.5%. In germline, CDR1 is SGHTA, CDR2 FQGNSA. The CDR3 extends over 15 amino acids. Trimming took 4 bases from V and 1 from J; bases not matched to a gene: 4. The genes are TRBV7-2 and TRBJ2-1, with 7 bases lining up with TRBD2. Specimen: T cells isolated from PBMCs. This receptor was taken from a human donor in good health. The CDR3 sequence is CASSSGLGSYNEQFF. CDR3 DNA: TGTGCCAGCAGCTCCGGACTAGGTTCCTACAATGAGCAGTTCTTC.